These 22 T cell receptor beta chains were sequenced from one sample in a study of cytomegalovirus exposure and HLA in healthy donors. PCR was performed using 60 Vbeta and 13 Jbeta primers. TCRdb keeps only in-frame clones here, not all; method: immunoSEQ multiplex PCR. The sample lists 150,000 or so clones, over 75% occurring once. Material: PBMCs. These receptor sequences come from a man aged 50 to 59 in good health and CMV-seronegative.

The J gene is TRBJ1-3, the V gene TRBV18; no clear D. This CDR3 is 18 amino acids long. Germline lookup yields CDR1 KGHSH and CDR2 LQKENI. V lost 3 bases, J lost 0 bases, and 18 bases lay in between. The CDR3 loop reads CASSPVQSGRSSGNTIYF. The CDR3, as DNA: TGTGCCAGCTCACCGGTCCAGAGCGGGCGAAGCTCTGGAAACACCATATATTTT.

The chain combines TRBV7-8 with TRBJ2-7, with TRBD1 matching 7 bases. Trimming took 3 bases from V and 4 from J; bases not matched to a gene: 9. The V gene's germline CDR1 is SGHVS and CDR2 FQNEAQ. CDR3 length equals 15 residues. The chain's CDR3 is CASSFSYRQGYEQYF. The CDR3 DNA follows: TGTGCCAGCAGCTTCTCCTACCGACAGGGATACGAGCAGTACTTC.

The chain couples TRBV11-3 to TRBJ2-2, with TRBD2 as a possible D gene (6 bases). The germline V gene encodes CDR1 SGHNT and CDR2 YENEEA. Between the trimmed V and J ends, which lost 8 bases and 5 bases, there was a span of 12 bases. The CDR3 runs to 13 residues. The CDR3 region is CASGTPRTGELFF. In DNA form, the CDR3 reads TGTGCCAGCGGGACTCCTAGAACCGGGGAGCTGTTTTTT.

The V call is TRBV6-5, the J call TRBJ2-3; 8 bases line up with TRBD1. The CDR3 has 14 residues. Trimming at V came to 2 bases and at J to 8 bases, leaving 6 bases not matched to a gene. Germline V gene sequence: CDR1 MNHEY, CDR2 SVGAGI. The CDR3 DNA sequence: TGTGCCAGCAGTTACGGGCAGGGGGCAGGTACGCAGTATTTT. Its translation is CASSYGQGAGTQYF.

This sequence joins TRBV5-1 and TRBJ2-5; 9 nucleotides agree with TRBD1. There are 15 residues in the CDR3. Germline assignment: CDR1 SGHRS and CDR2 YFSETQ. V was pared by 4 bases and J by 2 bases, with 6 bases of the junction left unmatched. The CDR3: CASSPQGAIQETQYF. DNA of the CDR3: TGCGCCAGCAGCCCACAGGGGGCTATACAAGAGACCCAGTACTTC.

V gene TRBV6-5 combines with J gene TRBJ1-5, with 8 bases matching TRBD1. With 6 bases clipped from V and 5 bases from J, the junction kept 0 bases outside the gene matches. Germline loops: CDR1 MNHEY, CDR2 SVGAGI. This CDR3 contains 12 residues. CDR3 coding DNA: TGTGCCAGCAGGACAGGGGATCAGCCCCAGCATTTT. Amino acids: CASRTGDQPQHF.

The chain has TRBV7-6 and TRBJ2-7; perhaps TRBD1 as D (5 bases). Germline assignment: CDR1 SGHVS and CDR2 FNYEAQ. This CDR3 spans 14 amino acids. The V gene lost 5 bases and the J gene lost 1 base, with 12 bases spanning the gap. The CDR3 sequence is CASSITTVSYEQYF. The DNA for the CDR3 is TGTGCCAGCAGCATTACGACAGTTTCCTACGAGCAGTACTTC.

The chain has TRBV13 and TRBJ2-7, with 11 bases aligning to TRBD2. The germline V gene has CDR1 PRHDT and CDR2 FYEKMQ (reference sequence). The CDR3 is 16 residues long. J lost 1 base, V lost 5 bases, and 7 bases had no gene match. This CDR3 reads CASSTLAGGGSYEQYF. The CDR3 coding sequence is TGTGCCAGCAGCACTCTAGCGGGGGGCGGTTCCTACGAGCAGTACTTC.

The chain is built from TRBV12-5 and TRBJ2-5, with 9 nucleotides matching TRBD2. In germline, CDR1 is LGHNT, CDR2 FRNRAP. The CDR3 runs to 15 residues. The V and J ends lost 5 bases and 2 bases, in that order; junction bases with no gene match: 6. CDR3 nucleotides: TGTGCTAGTGGTGCGCCTAGCGGGGTACAAGAGACCCAGTACTTC. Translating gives CASGAPSGVQETQYF.

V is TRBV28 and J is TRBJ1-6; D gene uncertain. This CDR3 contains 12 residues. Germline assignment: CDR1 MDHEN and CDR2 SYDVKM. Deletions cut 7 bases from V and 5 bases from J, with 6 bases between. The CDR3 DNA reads TGTGCCAGCACCCGCGATAATTCACCCCTCCACTTT. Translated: CASTRDNSPLHF.

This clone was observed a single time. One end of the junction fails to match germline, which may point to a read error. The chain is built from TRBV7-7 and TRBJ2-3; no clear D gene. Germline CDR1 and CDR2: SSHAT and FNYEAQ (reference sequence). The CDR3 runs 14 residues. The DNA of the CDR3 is TGTGCTAGCAGCCCAAGCCCCTCATCAGATACGCAGTATTTT. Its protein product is CASSPSPSSDTQYF.

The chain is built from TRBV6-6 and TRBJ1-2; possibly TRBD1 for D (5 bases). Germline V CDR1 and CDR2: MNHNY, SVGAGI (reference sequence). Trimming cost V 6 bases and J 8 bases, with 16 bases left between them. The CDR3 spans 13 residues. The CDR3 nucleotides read TGTGCCAGCAGCGTGACAGTCATAAGCGGCTACACCTTC. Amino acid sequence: CASSVTVISGYTF.

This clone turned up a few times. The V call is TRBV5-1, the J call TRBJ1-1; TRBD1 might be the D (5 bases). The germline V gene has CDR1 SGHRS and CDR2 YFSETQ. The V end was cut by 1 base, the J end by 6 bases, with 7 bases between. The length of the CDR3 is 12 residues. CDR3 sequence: CASSLQGAEAFF. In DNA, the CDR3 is TGCGCCAGCAGCTTGCAGGGTGCTGAAGCTTTCTTT.

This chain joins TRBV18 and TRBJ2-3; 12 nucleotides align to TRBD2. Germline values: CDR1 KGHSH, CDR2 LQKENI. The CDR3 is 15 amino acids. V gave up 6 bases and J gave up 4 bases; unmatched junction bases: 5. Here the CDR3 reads CASSRLAGASDTQYF. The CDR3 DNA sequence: TGTGCCAGCTCTCGACTAGCGGGGGCATCAGATACGCAGTATTTT.

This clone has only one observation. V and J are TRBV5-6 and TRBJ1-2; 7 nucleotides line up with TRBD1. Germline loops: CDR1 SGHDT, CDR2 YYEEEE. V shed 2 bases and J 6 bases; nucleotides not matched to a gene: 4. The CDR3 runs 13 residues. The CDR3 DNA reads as TGTGCCAGCAGCTTTACAGGGGAGAATGGCTACACCTTC. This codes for CASSFTGENGYTF.

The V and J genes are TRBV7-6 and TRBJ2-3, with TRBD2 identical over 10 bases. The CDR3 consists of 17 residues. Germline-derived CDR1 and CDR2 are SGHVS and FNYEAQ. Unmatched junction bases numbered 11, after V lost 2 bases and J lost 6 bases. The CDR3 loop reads CASSLKWLAGVSDTQYF. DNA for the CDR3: TGTGCCAGCAGCTTAAAGTGGCTAGCGGGGGTTAGCGATACGCAGTATTTT.

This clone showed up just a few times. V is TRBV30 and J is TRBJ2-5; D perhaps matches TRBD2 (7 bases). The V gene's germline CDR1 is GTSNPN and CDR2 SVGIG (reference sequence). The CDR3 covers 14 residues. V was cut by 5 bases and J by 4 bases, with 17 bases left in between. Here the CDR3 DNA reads TGTGCCTGGTCTCGAGGGGGGGTTGGAGAGACCCAGTACTTC. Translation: CAWSRGGVGETQYF.

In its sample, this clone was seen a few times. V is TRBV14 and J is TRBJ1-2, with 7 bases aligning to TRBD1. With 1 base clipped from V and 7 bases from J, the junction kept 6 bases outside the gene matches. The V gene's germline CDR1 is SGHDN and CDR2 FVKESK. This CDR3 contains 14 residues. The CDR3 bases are TGTGCCAGCAGCCAAGCAAGACAGGGTGGTGGCTACACCTTC. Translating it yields CASSQARQGGGYTF.

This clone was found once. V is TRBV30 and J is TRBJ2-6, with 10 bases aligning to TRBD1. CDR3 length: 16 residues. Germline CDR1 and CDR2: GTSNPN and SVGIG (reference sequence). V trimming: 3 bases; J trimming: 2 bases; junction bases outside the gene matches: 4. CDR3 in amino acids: CAWSGTGVPGANVLTF. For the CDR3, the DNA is TGTGCCTGGAGCGGGACAGGGGTTCCTGGGGCCAACGTCCTGACTTTC.

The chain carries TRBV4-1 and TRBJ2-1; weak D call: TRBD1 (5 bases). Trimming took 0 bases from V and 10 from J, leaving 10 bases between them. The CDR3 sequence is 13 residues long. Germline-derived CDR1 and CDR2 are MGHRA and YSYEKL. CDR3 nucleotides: TGCGCCAGCAGCCAAGATTATTGGGGCGAGCAGTTCTTC. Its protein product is CASSQDYWGEQFF.

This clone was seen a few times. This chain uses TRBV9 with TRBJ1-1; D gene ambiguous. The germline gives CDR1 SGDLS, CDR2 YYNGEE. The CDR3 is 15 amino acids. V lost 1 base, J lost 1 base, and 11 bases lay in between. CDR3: CASSVTGGRNTEAFF. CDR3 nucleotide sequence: TGTGCCAGCAGCGTAACTGGCGGCCGGAACACTGAAGCTTTCTTT. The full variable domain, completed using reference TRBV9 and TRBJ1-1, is DSGVTQTPKHLITATGQRVTLRCSPRSGDLSVYWYQQSLDQGLQFLIQYYNGEERAKGNILERFSAQQFPDLHSELNLSSLELGDSALYFCASSVTGGRNTEAFFGQGTRLTVV.

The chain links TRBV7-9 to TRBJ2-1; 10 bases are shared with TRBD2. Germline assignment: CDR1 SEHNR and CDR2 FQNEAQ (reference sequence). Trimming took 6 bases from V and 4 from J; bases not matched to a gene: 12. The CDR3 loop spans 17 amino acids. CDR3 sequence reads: CASSSLVAGGDYNEQFF. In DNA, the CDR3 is TGTGCCAGCAGTTCACTTGTAGCGGGGGGTGATTACAATGAGCAGTTCTTC.